The 31 T cell receptor beta chains below come from one sample, sequenced in a study of T cell changes during pregnancy in multiple sclerosis. Sequencing was performed with immunoSEQ multiplex PCR; in TCRdb, only in-frame clones are kept and a portion is missing. The sample has 36,000 or so clones, 75% to 90% seen once. The material sequenced was CD8+ T cells from peripheral blood mononuclear cells, taken in the third trimester of pregnancy. The receptors were sampled from a female donor with multiple sclerosis, enrolled in a pregnancy study.

CDR3 sequence: CASSVGPSETYEQYF. CDR3 bases: TGTGCCAGCAGCGTAGGCCCTAGCGAGACCTACGAGCAGTACTTC. The rearrangement links TRBV9 to TRBJ2-7; D perhaps matches TRBD2 (6 bases). From germline, CDR1 is SGDLS and CDR2 YYNGEE. Trimming removed 0 bases at V and 2 bases at J, with 12 bases between. The CDR3 runs to 15 residues. Full variable domain (rest looked up from reference TRBV9 and TRBJ2-7): DSGVTQTPKHLITATGQRVTLRCSPRSGDLSVYWYQQSLDQGLQFLIQYYNGEERAKGNILERFSAQQFPDLHSELNLSSLELGDSALYFCASSVGPSETYEQYFGPGTRLTVT.

V and J are TRBV19 and TRBJ2-7; 11 bases are shared with TRBD1. The CDR3 is 15 amino acids. J lost 2 bases, V lost 8 bases, and 8 bases had no gene match. Germline CDR1 reads LNHDA; CDR2 reads SQIVND (reference sequence). In nucleotides, the CDR3 is TGTGCCAGTGGCTCCGGGACAGGGGGAACCTACGAGCAGTACTTC. This codes for CASGSGTGGTYEQYF.

This clone came up once. Within the sample, other DNA sequences also encode this same CDR3. The chain uses TRBV27 and TRBJ2-3; D gene unclear. CDR3 length equals 13 residues. V shed 3 bases and J shed 2 bases, with 6 bases lying between them. Germline-derived CDR1 and CDR2 are MNHEY and SMNVEV (reference sequence). For the CDR3, the DNA is TGTGCCAGCAGTTTGTCCCTCACAGATACGCAGTATTTT. It encodes CASSLSLTDTQYF.

This clone came up once. This rearrangement joins TRBV5-5 to TRBJ2-7; 7 nucleotides align to TRBD2. Trimming at V came to 7 bases and at J to 3 bases, leaving 13 bases not matched to a gene. The CDR3 is 15 residues long. CDR1 is SGHKS, CDR2 YYEKEE, per germline (reference sequence). DNA for the CDR3: TGTGCCAGCGTCGTTTGGGAGGGCTGGAACTACGAGCAGTACTTC. It is translated as CASVVWEGWNYEQYF.

V is TRBV6-6 and J is TRBJ2-7; 13 bases fit TRBD2. The CDR3 contains 16 residues. The germline V gene encodes CDR1 MNHNY and CDR2 SVGAGI (reference sequence). J lost 3 bases, V lost 3 bases, and 5 bases had no gene match. The chain's CDR3 is CASSYPTSGRDYEQYF. The CDR3 nucleotides are TGTGCCAGCAGTTATCCTACTAGCGGGAGGGACTACGAGCAGTACTTC.

The chain couples TRBV15 to TRBJ2-5; D may be TRBD1 (6 bases). The V gene's germline CDR1 is LNHNV and CDR2 YYDKDF (reference sequence). This CDR3 has 14 residues. With 1 base removed from V and 5 bases from J, the gap between germline ends came to 11 bases. The CDR3 protein is CATSRGFQGETQYF. CDR3 nucleotides: TGTGCCACCAGCAGAGGATTTCAGGGGGAGACCCAGTACTTC.

The J gene is TRBJ2-1, the V gene TRBV6-5, with TRBD1 as a possible D gene (5 bases). Germline CDR1 is MNHEY and CDR2 is SVGAGI. The CDR3 has 15 amino acids. The V end was cut by 2 bases, the J end by 4 bases, with 12 bases between. The CDR3 spells CASSYGTGFYNEQFF. Here the CDR3 DNA reads TGTGCCAGCAGTTACGGTACAGGATTTTACAATGAGCAGTTCTTC.

The chain joins TRBV10-3 to TRBJ1-6; D remains unclear. The CDR3 spans 13 residues. Germline V gives CDR1 ENHRY, CDR2 SYGVKD. Trimming shortened V by 3 bases and J by 10 bases, and 10 bases separated the two germline ends. DNA of the CDR3: TGTGCCATCAGTGAAGTCGGTAACTCACCCCTCCACTTT. As protein: CAISEVGNSPLHF.

The chain recombines TRBV15 with TRBJ1-5; D remains ambiguous. Germline CDR1 and CDR2: LNHNV and YYDKDF (reference sequence). Trimming took off 0 bases at V and 3 bases at J, with 12 bases between the two ends. CDR3 length: 16 residues. CDR3 in amino acids: CATSRDSVAFNQPQHF. For the CDR3, the DNA is TGTGCCACCAGCAGAGATAGTGTTGCCTTCAATCAGCCCCAGCATTTT.

This chain uses TRBV29-1 with TRBJ1-2; unclear D gene. The CDR3 covers 13 residues. Germline V CDR1 and CDR2: SQVTM, ANQGSEA. V lost 4 bases and J 2 bases, leaving 11 bases between the germline ends. CDR3 DNA: TGCAGCGTTGTCGAGGGCGCCAACTATGGCTACACCTTC. The encoded protein is CSVVEGANYGYTF.

The V and J genes are TRBV2 and TRBJ1-6; D is perhaps TRBD1 (6 bases). The CDR3 runs 15 residues. Germline V lookup: CDR1 SNHLY, CDR2 FYNNEI. Trimming shortened V by 3 bases and J by 3 bases, and 9 bases separated the two germline ends. In nucleotides, the CDR3 is TGTGCCAGCAGTGATCAGGGGCTCTATAATTCACCCCTCCACTTT. Residues: CASSDQGLYNSPLHF.

J is TRBJ1-5 and V is TRBV4-2, with unresolved D. V was cut by 3 bases and J by 3 bases, with 15 bases left in between. Per the germline V gene, CDR1 is LGHNA and CDR2 is YNFKEQ. The CDR3 is made up of 16 amino acids. CDR3 sequence (DNA): TGTGCCAGCAGCCAGGAATACAGTTCCCCCAATCAGCCCCAGCATTTT. Translated: CASSQEYSSPNQPQHF.

CDR3 sequence reads: CASSHSWTSDEQYF. CDR3 nucleotide sequence: TGCGCCAGCAGCCATTCATGGACTAGCGACGAGCAGTACTTC. The chain links TRBV4-1 to TRBJ2-7; 9 nucleotides align to TRBD2. The CDR3 totals 14 residues. Germline values: CDR1 MGHRA, CDR2 YSYEKL. With V trimmed by 3 bases and J by 5 bases, 5 bases remained unmatched.

The V gene is TRBV7-2, the J gene TRBJ2-2, with D perhaps TRBD1 (6 bases). Germline CDR1 is SGHTA and CDR2 is FQGNSA. This CDR3 is built from 14 residues. V was cut by 1 base and J by 5 bases, with 8 bases left in between. The DNA for the CDR3 is TGTGCCAGCAGCTTAGAACAGGGAACCGGGGAGCTGTTTTTT. The encoded protein is CASSLEQGTGELFF.

CDR3 residues: CASSIRDRGQAFF. In DNA, the CDR3 is TGTGCCAGTAGTATTAGGGACAGGGGGCAAGCTTTCTTT. The rearrangement joins TRBV19 to TRBJ1-1; 12 bases align to TRBD1. V shed 3 bases and J 9 bases; nucleotides not matched to a gene: 2. Germline V gene sequence: CDR1 LNHDA, CDR2 SQIVND (reference sequence). CDR3 length equals 13 residues.

The V and J genes are TRBV5-5 and TRBJ2-7; TRBD1 agrees at 7 bases. This CDR3 spans 14 amino acids. Germline CDR1 is SGHKS and CDR2 is YYEKEE (reference sequence). The J segment lost 4 bases and the V segment lost 3 bases, leaving 7 bases of the junction unmatched. The CDR3 loop reads CASSWGTVDYEQYF. CDR3 in DNA: TGTGCCAGCAGCTGGGGGACAGTGGATTACGAGCAGTACTTC.

This clone was seen only a few times. V gene TRBV5-1 combines with J gene TRBJ1-5; D is uncertain. The CDR3 consists of 13 residues. Germline V gives CDR1 SGHRS, CDR2 YFSETQ. Between the trimmed V and J ends, which lost 5 bases and 2 bases, there was a span of 8 bases. The CDR3 loop reads CASSEGGNQPQHF. CDR3 sequence (DNA): TGCGCCAGCAGTGAAGGAGGCAATCAGCCCCAGCATTTT.

The V call is TRBV29-1, the J call TRBJ2-1, with a tentative D call TRBD2 (6 bases). Germline V gives CDR1 SQVTM, CDR2 ANQGSEA. The CDR3 length is 15 residues. With 2 bases removed from V and 0 bases from J, the gap between germline ends came to 11 bases. The CDR3 nucleotides are TGCAGCGTTGAACGGGGCGGGATCTCCTACAATGAGCAGTTCTTC. Protein product: CSVERGGISYNEQFF.

This rearrangement joins TRBV28 to TRBJ2-5; the match to TRBD2 covers 12 bases. The germline gives CDR1 MDHEN, CDR2 SYDVKM. The junction had 6 bases not matched to a gene; V was cut back by 4 bases and J by 6 bases. The CDR3 loop spans 15 amino acids. The CDR3 here is CASSSLAGGLQTQYF. The CDR3 DNA reads as TGTGCCAGCAGTTCCCTAGCGGGGGGGCTGCAGACCCAGTACTTC.

V is TRBV27 and J is TRBJ2-7; D gene unclear. Germline assignment: CDR1 MNHEY and CDR2 SMNVEV (reference sequence). The CDR3 is 13 amino acids. Between the trimmed V and J ends, which lost 0 bases and 7 bases, there was a span of 10 bases. CDR3 region: CASSLSRAREQYF. The CDR3 bases are TGTGCCAGCAGTTTATCGAGAGCGCGGGAGCAGTACTTC.

This chain joins TRBV4-1 and TRBJ2-7; D possibly corresponds to TRBD2 (6 bases). V shed 4 bases and J shed 5 bases, with 18 bases lying between them. The CDR3 is 15 amino acids. CDR1 and CDR2 (germline): MGHRA, YSYEKL. The CDR3 sequence: CASSPLGTDLNEQYF. The DNA of the CDR3 is TGCGCCAGCAGCCCTCTGGGGACTGATCTGAACGAGCAGTACTTC.

The CDR3 sequence: CASSLTGDGVYGYTF. CDR3 sequence (DNA): TGTGCCAGTAGTCTAACGGGGGACGGCGTCTATGGCTACACCTTC. The J gene is TRBJ1-2, the V gene TRBV19, with D maybe TRBD1 (5 bases). The V end was cut by 5 bases, the J end by 4 bases, with 17 bases between. CDR1 and CDR2 from the germline V gene are LNHDA and SQIVND (reference sequence). The CDR3 loop spans 15 amino acids.

The chain recombines TRBV11-3 with TRBJ2-7, with 8 bases aligning to TRBD1. With 5 bases clipped from V and 2 bases from J, the junction kept 5 bases outside the gene matches. Per germline, CDR1 SGHNT and CDR2 YENEEA. The CDR3 loop spans 14 amino acids. CDR3 sequence: CASSPDRGAYEQYF. In DNA, the CDR3 is TGTGCCAGCAGCCCCGACAGGGGTGCCTACGAGCAGTACTTC.

Here the CDR3 reads CASSPAASYEQYF. CDR3 coding DNA: TGTGCCAGTAGTCCCGCGGCCTCCTACGAGCAGTACTTC. The rearrangement links TRBV19 to TRBJ2-7; D not certain. Per the germline V gene, CDR1 is LNHDA and CDR2 is SQIVND (reference sequence). This CDR3 region has 13 residues. Trimming removed 5 bases from V and 0 bases from J, with 8 bases in between.

The rearrangement joins TRBV2 to TRBJ1-2; 9 nucleotides align to TRBD1. Losses at the gene ends were 9 bases for V and 8 bases for J; bases not matched to a gene: 16. The CDR3 consists of 15 residues. In germline, CDR1 is SNHLY, CDR2 FYNNEI. Here the CDR3 DNA reads TGTGCCAGTAACCAAAGAGCCCCTGACAGGGGGGGCTACACCTTC. Translating gives CASNQRAPDRGGYTF. The complete variable domain, with remaining parts taken from reference TRBV2 and TRBJ1-2, reads EPEVTQTPSHQVTQMGQEVILRCVPISNHLYFYWYRQILGQKVEFLVSFYNNEISEKSEIFDDQFSVERPDGSNFTLKIRSTKLEDSAMYFCASNQRAPDRGGYTFGSGTRLTVV.

The chain carries TRBV7-9 and TRBJ2-7; perhaps TRBD2 as D (5 bases). The CDR3 has 14 residues. Germline CDR1 and CDR2: SEHNR and FQNEAQ (reference sequence). The V end was cut by 1 base, the J end by 2 bases, with 9 bases between. Written as DNA, the CDR3 is TGTGCCAGCAGCTTAGACCAGGAGGCCTACGAGCAGTACTTC. Amino acid sequence: CASSLDQEAYEQYF.

The chain recombines TRBV4-1 with TRBJ2-7, with 11 bases fitting TRBD2. The V gene end was trimmed by 0 bases and the J gene end by 5 bases; junction bases not matched to a gene: 3. The CDR3 totals 15 residues. CDR1 is MGHRA and CDR2 is YSYEKL in the germline V gene. CDR3 in DNA: TGCGCCAGCAGCCAAGAAACTAGCGGGAGTGACGAGCAGTACTTC. It specifies CASSQETSGSDEQYF.

This clone was observed a single time. The chain has TRBV7-9 and TRBJ2-7; D possibly corresponds to TRBD2 (7 bases). The germline V gene has CDR1 SEHNR and CDR2 FQNEAQ (reference sequence). CDR3 length: 13 amino acids. With 6 bases removed from V and 5 bases from J, the gap between germline ends came to 14 bases. CDR3 region: CASSWGGPNEQYF. In DNA, the CDR3 is TGTGCCAGCAGTTGGGGGGGGCCCAACGAGCAGTACTTC.

The chain uses TRBV10-3 and TRBJ1-1; possibly TRBD1 for D (6 bases). This CDR3 contains 13 residues. Germline V gene sequence: CDR1 ENHRY, CDR2 SYGVKD. V was clipped by 5 bases and J by 7 bases, with 14 bases between them. The CDR3 nucleotides are TGTGCCATCAGTTTTACAGGGTACGATGAAGCTTTCTTT. Translated, it gives CAISFTGYDEAFF.

Relative to its sample, this clone is medium-sized. The V gene is TRBV19, the J gene TRBJ1-2; 9 nucleotides match TRBD1. This CDR3 comprises 15 residues. The trim removed 4 bases at V and 6 bases at J, leaving 9 bases unmatched. Germline values: CDR1 LNHDA, CDR2 SQIVND (reference sequence). CDR3: CASSKTGGGSDGYTF. The DNA for the CDR3 is TGTGCCAGTAGTAAGACAGGGGGTGGCTCCGATGGCTACACCTTC.

V usage is TRBV6-1 and J usage is TRBJ2-7, with D possibly TRBD1 on 5 matching bases. V was trimmed by 7 bases and J by 6 bases, leaving 19 bases between them. The CDR3 is 14 residues long. Germline loops: CDR1 MNHNS, CDR2 SASEGT. CDR3 in amino acids: CASNPTGDYREQYF. The CDR3 coding sequence is TGTGCCAGCAACCCAACAGGCGATTATCGCGAGCAGTACTTC.